The 13 T cell receptor beta chains below all came from one sample that was sequenced in a study of early T cells in non-severe SARS-CoV-2 infection. TCRdb processed the 5' RACE reads anew with MiXCR; each CDR3 protein has one entry. The sample lists more than 45,000 distinct CDR3 sequences; over 10% were seen once. The specimen was whole blood. Every receptor here comes from an adult who was a healthcare worker with PCR-confirmed SARS-CoV-2 infection or an uninfected control (not recorded which).

At least ten counts were recorded for this clonotype. The rearrangement links TRBV4-1 to TRBJ2-3; D possibly uses TRBD1 or TRBD2 (5 bases each). Germline CDR1 and CDR2: MGHRA and YSYEKL. The germline V and J ends were trimmed by 3 bases and 2 bases, with 18 bases remaining between them. The CDR3 is 17 amino acids. CDR3 coding DNA: TGCGCCAGCAGCCAGGCTCCCGGGGACGTTTTCACAGATACGCAGTATTTT. Its protein product is CASSQAPGDVFTDTQYF.

This clonotype was recorded at least ten times. This chain joins TRBV7-8 and TRBJ2-5, with a tentative D call TRBD1 (6 bases). V was shortened by 5 bases and J by 5 bases, with 15 bases between the two germline ends. Looked up from germline, CDR1 is SGHVS and CDR2 is FQNEAQ. There are 14 residues in the CDR3. The CDR3 DNA sequence: TGTGCCAGCAGCGCGCTGACAGGCCTGGAGACCCAGTACTTC. Protein sequence: CASSALTGLETQYF.

This clonotype was counted at least ten times. This chain connects TRBV11-2 to TRBJ2-3, with D possibly being TRBD2 (6 bases). This CDR3 comprises 15 residues. The germline V and J ends were trimmed by 5 bases and 0 bases, with 12 bases remaining between them. Germline CDR1 reads SGHAT; CDR2 reads FQNNGV. DNA of the CDR3: TGTGCCAGCAGCCGGGGACTTCTGAGCACAGATACGCAGTATTTT. This translates into CASSRGLLSTDTQYF. The whole variable domain, remainder taken from reference TRBV11-2 and TRBJ2-3, is EAGVAQSPRYKIIEKRQSVAFWCNPISGHATLYWYQQILGQGPKLLIQFQNNGVVDDSQLPKDRFSAERLKGVDSTLKIQPAKLEDSAVYLCASSRGLLSTDTQYFGPGTRLTVL.

This chain links TRBV11-2 with TRBJ2-2; 13 bases agree with TRBD2. V dropped 10 bases and J dropped 4; count of bases not matched to a gene: 6. Germline CDR1 and CDR2: SGHAT and FQNNGV. The CDR3 consists of 15 residues. In DNA, the CDR3 is TGTGCCACACAGGGACTAGCGGGAACCACCGGGGAGCTGTTTTTT. Protein product: CATQGLAGTTGELFF.

The table lists this clonotype with many counts. V gene TRBV29-1 combines with J gene TRBJ1-1, with no clear D. Trimming pared 3 bases from V and 7 bases from J, leaving 12 bases between. CDR3 length: 12 residues. From germline, CDR1 is SQVTM and CDR2 ANQGSEA. For the CDR3, the DNA is TGCAGCGTTGATGCGGGTAGTAATGAAGCTTTCTTT. Residues: CSVDAGSNEAFF.

This clonotype occurred a few times. This chain uses TRBV15 with TRBJ1-1; TRBD1 agrees at 8 bases. This CDR3 is 15 amino acids long. V dropped 5 bases and J dropped 7; count of bases not matched to a gene: 12. Germline V gene sequence: CDR1 LNHNV, CDR2 YYDKDF (reference sequence). The CDR3 region is CATSRGQVLRSEAFF. The CDR3 nucleotides are TGTGCCACCAGCCGGGGACAGGTCCTCAGGAGTGAAGCTTTCTTT.

This clonotype was picked up a small number of times. The rearrangement links TRBV15 to TRBJ1-3; 7 bases map to TRBD1. The CDR3 runs to 16 residues. The ends lost 1 base at V and 0 bases at J; junction bases unmatched: 3. The V gene's germline CDR1 is LNHNV and CDR2 YYDKDF (reference sequence). The CDR3 reads CATSRGGTVSGNTIYF. The CDR3 region has the DNA TGTGCCACCAGCAGAGGGGGGACAGTCTCTGGAAACACCATATATTTT.

The chain links TRBV12-3 or TRBV12-4 to TRBJ1-1; 8 bases line up with TRBD1. With 4 bases clipped from V and 8 bases from J, the junction kept 9 bases outside the gene matches. This CDR3 has 14 amino acids. In nucleotides, the CDR3 is TGTGCCAGCAGTTCACAACAGGGGGTGGGAGAAGCTTTCTTT. Translated: CASSSQQGVGEAFF.

This clonotype showed up many times. CDR3 DNA: TGCGCCAGCAGCGCAGATTTGTCCGGCTACACCTTC. Translation gives CASSADLSGYTF. This chain joins TRBV5-1 and TRBJ1-2; no definite D call. The ends were cut back, 4 bases at V and 8 bases at J, with 12 bases in the middle. The CDR3 spans 12 residues. Germline CDR1 SGHRS, CDR2 YFSETQ.

This chain joins TRBV12-5 and TRBJ1-5; perhaps TRBD1 as D (5 bases). The V end lost 4 bases, the J end lost 2 bases, and 21 bases lay between the germline ends. Germline CDR1 and CDR2: LGHNT and FRNRAP. CDR3 size: 18 residues. The CDR3 bases are TGTGCTAGTGGTTGTCTGAGCTTCCAGGGTTATGGCAATCAGCCCCAGCATTTT. It yields the protein CASGCLSFQGYGNQPQHF.

This rearrangement joins TRBV5-1 to TRBJ1-2; 10 nucleotides align to TRBD1. The CDR3 has 14 amino acids. After removal of 3 bases from V and 4 bases from J, the junction contained 3 bases not matched to a gene. Per germline, CDR1 SGHRS and CDR2 YFSETQ. CDR3 residues: CASSSWTGGYGYTF. CDR3 in DNA: TGCGCCAGCAGCTCCTGGACAGGGGGCTATGGCTACACCTTC. Drawing the rest from reference TRBV5-1 and TRBJ1-2, the complete variable domain is KAGVTQTPRYLIKTRGQQVTLSCSPISGHRSVSWYQQTPGQGLQFLFEYFSETQRNKGNFPGRFSGRQFSNSRSEMNVSTLELGDSALYLCASSSWTGGYGYTFGSGTRLTVV.

The rearrangement uses TRBV5-5 and TRBJ2-2; no reliable D call. V was shortened by 1 base and J by 0 bases, with 10 bases between the two germline ends. The germline V gene has CDR1 SGHKS and CDR2 YYEKEE (reference sequence). The CDR3 extends over 16 amino acids. The CDR3 loop is CASSLYSGANTGELFF. The CDR3 coding sequence is TGTGCCAGCAGCTTGTATTCGGGTGCGAACACCGGGGAGCTGTTTTTT.

The chain links TRBV29-1 to TRBJ2-2; possible D gene TRBD1, 7 bases. This CDR3 comprises 12 residues. CDR1 and CDR2 (germline): SQVTM, ANQGSEA. Trimming shortened V by 8 bases and J by 7 bases, and 14 bases separated the two germline ends. The CDR3 DNA reads TGCAGCATAAGACAGGGAGGCGGGGAGCTGTTTTTT. It specifies CSIRQGGGELFF.